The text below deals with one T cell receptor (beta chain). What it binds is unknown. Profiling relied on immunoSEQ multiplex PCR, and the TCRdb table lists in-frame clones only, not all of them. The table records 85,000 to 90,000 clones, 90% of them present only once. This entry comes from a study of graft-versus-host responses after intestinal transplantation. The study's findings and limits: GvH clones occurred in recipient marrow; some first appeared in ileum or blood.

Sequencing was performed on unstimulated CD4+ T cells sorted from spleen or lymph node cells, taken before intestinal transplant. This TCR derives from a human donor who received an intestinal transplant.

DNA for the CDR3: TGTGCCACCGGGGAGGGGCGTTCGTACGAGCAGTACTTC. Its translation is CATGEGRSYEQYF. The rearrangement uses TRBV6-5 and TRBJ2-7, with 7 bases matching TRBD2. With V trimmed by 10 bases and J by 4 bases, 10 bases remained unmatched. The germline V gene has CDR1 MNHEY and CDR2 SVGAGI. The CDR3 has 13 amino acids.